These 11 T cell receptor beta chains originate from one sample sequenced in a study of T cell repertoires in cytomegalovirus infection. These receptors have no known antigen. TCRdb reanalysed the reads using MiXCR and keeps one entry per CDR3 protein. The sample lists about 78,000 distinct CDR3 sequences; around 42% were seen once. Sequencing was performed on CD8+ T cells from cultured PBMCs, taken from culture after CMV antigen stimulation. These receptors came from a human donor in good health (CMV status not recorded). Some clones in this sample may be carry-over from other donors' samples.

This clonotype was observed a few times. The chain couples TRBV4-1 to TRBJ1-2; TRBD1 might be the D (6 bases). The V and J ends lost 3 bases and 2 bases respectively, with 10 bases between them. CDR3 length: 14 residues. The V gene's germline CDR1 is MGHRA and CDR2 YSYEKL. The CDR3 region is CASSHTGSNYGYTF. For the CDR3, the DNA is TGCGCCAGCAGCCACACAGGGAGCAACTATGGCTACACCTTC.

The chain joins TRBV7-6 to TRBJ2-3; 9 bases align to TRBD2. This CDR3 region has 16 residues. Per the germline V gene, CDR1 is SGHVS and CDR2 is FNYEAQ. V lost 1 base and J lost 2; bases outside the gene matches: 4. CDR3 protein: CASSLVGGGATDTQYF. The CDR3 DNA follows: TGTGCCAGCAGCTTAGTAGGCGGGGGGGCCACAGATACGCAGTATTTT.

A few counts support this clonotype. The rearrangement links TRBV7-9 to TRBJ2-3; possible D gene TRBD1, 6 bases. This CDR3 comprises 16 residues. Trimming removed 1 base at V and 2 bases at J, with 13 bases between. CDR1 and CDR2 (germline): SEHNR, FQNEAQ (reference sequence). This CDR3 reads CASSLVQTGNTDTQYF. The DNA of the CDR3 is TGTGCCAGCAGCTTAGTTCAGACAGGAAACACAGATACGCAGTATTTT.

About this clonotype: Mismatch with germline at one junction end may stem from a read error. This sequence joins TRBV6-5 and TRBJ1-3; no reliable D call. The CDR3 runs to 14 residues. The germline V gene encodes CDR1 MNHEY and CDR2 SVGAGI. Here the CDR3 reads CASSYGSPGNTIYF. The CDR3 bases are TGTGCCAGCAGTTACGGATCCCCTGGGAACACCATATATTTT.

This CDR3 is CASSPWGGSYGYTF. CDR3 DNA sequence: TGTGCCAGCAGCCCCTGGGGAGGGAGCTATGGCTACACCTTC. The J gene is TRBJ1-2, the V gene TRBV12-3 or TRBV12-4; D remains unclear. CDR3 length: 14 amino acids. V lost 6 bases and J 4 bases, leaving 15 bases between the germline ends.

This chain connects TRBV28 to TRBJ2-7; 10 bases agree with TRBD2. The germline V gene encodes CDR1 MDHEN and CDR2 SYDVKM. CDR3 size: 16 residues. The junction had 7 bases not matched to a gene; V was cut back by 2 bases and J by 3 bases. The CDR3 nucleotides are TGTGCCAGCAGTTTAGAATATCTAGCGGGGGACTACGAGCAGTACTTC. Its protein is CASSLEYLAGDYEQYF.

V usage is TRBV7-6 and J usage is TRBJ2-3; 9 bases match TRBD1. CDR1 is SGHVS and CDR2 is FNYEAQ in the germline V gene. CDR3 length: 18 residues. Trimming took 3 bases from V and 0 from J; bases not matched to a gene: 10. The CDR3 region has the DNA TGTGCCAGCAGCTTTTCAAAGGACAGGGGAACTAGCACAGATACGCAGTATTTT. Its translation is CASSFSKDRGTSTDTQYF. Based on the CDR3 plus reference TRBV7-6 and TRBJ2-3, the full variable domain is GAGVSQSPRYKVTKRGQDVALRCDPISGHVSLYWYRQALGQGPEFLTYFNYEAQQDKSGLPNDRFSAERPEGSISTLTIQRTEQRDSAMYRCASSFSKDRGTSTDTQYFGPGTRLTVL.

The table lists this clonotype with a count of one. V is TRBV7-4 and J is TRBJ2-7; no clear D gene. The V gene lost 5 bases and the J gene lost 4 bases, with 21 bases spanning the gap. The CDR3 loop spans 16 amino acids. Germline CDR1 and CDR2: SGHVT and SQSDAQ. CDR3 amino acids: CASSLVWASAMYEQYF. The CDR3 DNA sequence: TGTGCCAGCAGCCTCGTGTGGGCAAGCGCTATGTACGAGCAGTACTTC.

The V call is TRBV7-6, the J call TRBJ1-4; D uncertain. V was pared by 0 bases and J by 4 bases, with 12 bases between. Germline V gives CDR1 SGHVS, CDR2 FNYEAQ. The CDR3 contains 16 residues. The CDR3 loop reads CASSLARPEDNEKLFF. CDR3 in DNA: TGTGCCAGCAGCTTAGCGCGGCCGGAGGATAATGAAAAACTGTTTTTT.

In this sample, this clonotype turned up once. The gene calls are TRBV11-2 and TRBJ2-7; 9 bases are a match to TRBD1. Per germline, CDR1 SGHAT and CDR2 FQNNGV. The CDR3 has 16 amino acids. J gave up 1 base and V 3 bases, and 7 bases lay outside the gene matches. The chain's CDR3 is CASSFGRDRASYEQYF. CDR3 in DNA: TGTGCCAGCAGCTTTGGGAGGGACAGGGCATCCTACGAGCAGTACTTC.

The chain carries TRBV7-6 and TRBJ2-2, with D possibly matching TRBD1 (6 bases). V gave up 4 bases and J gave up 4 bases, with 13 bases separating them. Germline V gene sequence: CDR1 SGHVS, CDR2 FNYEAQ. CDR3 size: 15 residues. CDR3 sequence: CASSSRPGATGELFF. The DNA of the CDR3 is TGTGCCAGCAGCTCCCGGCCAGGGGCCACCGGGGAGCTGTTTTTT. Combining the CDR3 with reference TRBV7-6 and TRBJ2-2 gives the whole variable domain GAGVSQSPRYKVTKRGQDVALRCDPISGHVSLYWYRQALGQGPEFLTYFNYEAQQDKSGLPNDRFSAERPEGSISTLTIQRTEQRDSAMYRCASSSRPGATGELFFGEGSRLTVL.